This TCR beta chain was captured in a study of T cells in localized non-small cell lung cancer. Overall study findings and caveats: One tumor region alone was sequenced, and heterogeneity therefore remains possible. Increased T cell density in blood showed an association with longer overall survival. Appearances in adjacent lung were noted for a median approximately 52 of the top 100 tumor clones.

Using immunoSEQ multiplex PCR, the repertoire was profiled, and TCRdb retains in-frame clones only, with some absent. The sample consists of around 4,800 clones, about 27% of them appearing once. As for this clone: Its antigen is still unknown.

CDR1 and CDR2 from the germline V gene are MNHGY and SAAAGT. V was pared by 8 bases and J by 0 bases, with 20 bases between. The CDR3 covers 17 residues. The receptor comes from a man between 35 and 75 years old with stage III squamous cell lung carcinoma. Specimen: lung tumor tissue, collected before any cancer treatment. This chain joins TRBV6-8 and TRBJ1-5; no reliable D call. In nucleotides, the CDR3 is TGTGCCAGCCAGGTGGTCGGAGGTCAGTTTAGCAATCAGCCCCAGCATTTT. Translation gives CASQVVGGQFSNQPQHF.